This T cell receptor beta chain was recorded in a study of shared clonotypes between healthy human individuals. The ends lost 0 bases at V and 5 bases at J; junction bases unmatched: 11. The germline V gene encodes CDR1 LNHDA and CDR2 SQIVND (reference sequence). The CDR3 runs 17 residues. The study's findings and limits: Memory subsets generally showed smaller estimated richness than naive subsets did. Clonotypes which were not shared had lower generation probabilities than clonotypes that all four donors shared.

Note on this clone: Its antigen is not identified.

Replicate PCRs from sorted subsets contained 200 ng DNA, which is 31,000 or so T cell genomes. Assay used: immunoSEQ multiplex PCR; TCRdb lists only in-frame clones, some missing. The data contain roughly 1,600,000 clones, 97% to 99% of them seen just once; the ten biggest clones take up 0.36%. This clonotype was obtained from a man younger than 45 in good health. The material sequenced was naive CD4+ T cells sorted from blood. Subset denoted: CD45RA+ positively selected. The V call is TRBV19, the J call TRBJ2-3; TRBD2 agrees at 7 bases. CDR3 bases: TGTGCCAGTAGTATAGATGCCCCGGGAGGAGCTGAAGATACGCAGTATTTT. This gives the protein CASSIDAPGGAEDTQYF.